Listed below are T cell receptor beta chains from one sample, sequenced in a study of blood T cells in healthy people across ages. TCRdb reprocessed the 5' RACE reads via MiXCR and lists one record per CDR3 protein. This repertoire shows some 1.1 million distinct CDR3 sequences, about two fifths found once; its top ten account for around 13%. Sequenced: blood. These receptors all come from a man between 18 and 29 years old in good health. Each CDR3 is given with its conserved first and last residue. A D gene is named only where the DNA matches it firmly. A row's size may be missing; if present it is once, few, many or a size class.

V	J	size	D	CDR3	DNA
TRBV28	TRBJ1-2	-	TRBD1	CASSWTGVGANYGYTF	TGTGCCAGCAGCTGGACAGGGGTTGGAGCTAACTATGGCTACACCTTC
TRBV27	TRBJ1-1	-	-	CASSLGVSGVRTEAFF	TGTGCCAGCAGTTTAGGGGTTTCAGGGGTTCGAACTGAAGCTTTCTTT
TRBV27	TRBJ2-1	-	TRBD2	CASRVGGGQNEQFF	TGTGCCAGCAGGGTCGGGGGGGGGCAGAATGAGCAGTTCTTC
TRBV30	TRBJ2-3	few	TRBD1	CAWRLGTGLTDTQYF	TGTGCCTGGAGGCTAGGGACAGGTTTGACAGATACGCAGTATTTT
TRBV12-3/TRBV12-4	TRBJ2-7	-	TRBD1	CASRTGNYNEQYF	TGTGCCAGCAGGACAGGGAACTACAATGAGCAGTACTTC
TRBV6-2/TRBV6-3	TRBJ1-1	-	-	CASSFGGKLNTEAFF	TGTGCCAGCAGTTTCGGGGGGAAACTGAACACTGAAGCTTTCTTT
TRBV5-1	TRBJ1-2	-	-	CASSGGAGPANYGYTF	TGCGCCAGCAGCGGCGGGGCGGGACCAGCTAACTATGGCTACACCTTC
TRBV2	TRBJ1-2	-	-	CASSEYRADFLYGYTF	TGTGCCAGCAGTGAGTACAGGGCCGATTTCTTATATGGCTACACCTTC
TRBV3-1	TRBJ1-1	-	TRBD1	CASSRSDRGLNTEAFF	TGTGCCAGCAGCCGCTCAGACAGGGGATTGAACACTGAAGCTTTCTTT
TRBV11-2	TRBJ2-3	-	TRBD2	CASRPLAEHRYAYF	TGTGCCAGCAGACCACTAGCGGAACACAGATACGCGTATTTT
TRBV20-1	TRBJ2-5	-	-	CSAKKDGGETQYF	TGCAGTGCCAAGAAGGATGGTGGAGAGACCCAGTACTTC
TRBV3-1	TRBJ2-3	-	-	CASSQEVARTDTQYF	TGTGCCAGCAGCCAAGAAGTAGCGCGCACAGATACGCAGTATTTT
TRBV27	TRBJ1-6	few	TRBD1	CASTFAGGNSPLHF	TGTGCCAGCACCTTCGCAGGGGGTAATTCACCCCTCCACTTT
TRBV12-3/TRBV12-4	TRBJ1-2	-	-	CASSFQGIGYGYTF	TGTGCCAGCAGTTTTCAGGGAATAGGGTATGGCTACACCTTC
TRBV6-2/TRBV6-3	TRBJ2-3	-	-	CASSFLRGYRTDTQYF	TGTGCCAGCAGTTTTCTAAGAGGTTACCGCACAGATACGCAGTATTTT
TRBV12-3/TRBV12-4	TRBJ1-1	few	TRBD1	CASSLAGQQNTEAFF	TGTGCCAGCAGTTTAGCGGGACAGCAGAACACTGAAGCTTTCTTT
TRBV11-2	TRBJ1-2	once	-	CASSLDGRSNYGYTF	TGTGCCAGCAGCTTAGATGGCAGATCTAACTATGGCTACACCTTC
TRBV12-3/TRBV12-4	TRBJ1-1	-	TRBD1	CASTLGQFDTEAFF	TGTGCCAGCACCCTGGGACAGTTCGACACTGAAGCTTTCTTT
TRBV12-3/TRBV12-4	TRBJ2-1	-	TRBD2	CASSPGGAAYNEQFF	TGTGCCAGCAGCCCCGGGGGGGCGGCCTACAATGAGCAGTTCTTC
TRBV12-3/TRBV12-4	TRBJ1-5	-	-	CASSLGSRDGNQPQHF	TGTGCCAGCAGTTTAGGGTCCAGGGATGGCAATCAGCCCCAGCATTTT
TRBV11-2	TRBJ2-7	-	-	CASSREGWGLTYEQYF	TGTGCCAGCAGCCGTGAGGGTTGGGGCCTAACCTACGAGCAGTACTTC
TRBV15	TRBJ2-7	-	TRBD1	CATSRNPGQGTHYEQYF	TGTGCCACCAGCAGAAACCCGGGACAGGGGACCCACTACGAGCAGTACTTC
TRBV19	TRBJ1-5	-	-	CASGERHQPQHF	TGTGCCAGTGGGGAAAGGCATCAGCCCCAGCATTTT
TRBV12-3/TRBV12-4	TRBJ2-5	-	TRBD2	CASSPASGRYQETQYF	TGTGCCAGCAGCCCCGCTAGCGGGAGATACCAAGAGACCCAGTACTTC
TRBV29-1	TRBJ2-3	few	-	CSVETGSSDTQYF	TGCAGCGTTGAAACAGGGTCTTCAGATACGCAGTATTTT
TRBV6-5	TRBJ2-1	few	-	CASSYSRANEQFF	TGTGCCAGCAGTTACTCCAGGGCCAATGAGCAGTTCTTC
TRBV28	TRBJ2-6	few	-	CASSLWGSGANVLTF	TGTGCCAGCAGTTTGTGGGGTTCTGGGGCCAACGTCCTGACTTTC
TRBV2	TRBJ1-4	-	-	CASSNMRMRSEKLFF	TGTGCCAGCAGTAATATGAGAATGAGGAGTGAAAAACTGTTTTTT
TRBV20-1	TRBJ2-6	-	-	CSARDVQPLGVLSGANVLTF	TGCAGTGCTAGAGATGTACAGCCCCTAGGGGTATTATCTGGGGCCAACGTCCTGACTTTC
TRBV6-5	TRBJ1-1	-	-	CASSYTTGMNTEAFF	TGTGCCAGCAGTTATACCACAGGGATGAACACTGAAGCTTTCTTT
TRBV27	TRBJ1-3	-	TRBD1	CASSTTGGRNTIYF	TGTGCCAGCAGTACGACAGGGGGCAGAAACACCATATATTTT
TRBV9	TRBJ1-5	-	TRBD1	CASSALGTGLGQPQHF	TGTGCCAGCAGCGCACTCGGGACAGGGCTCGGGCAGCCCCAGCATTTT
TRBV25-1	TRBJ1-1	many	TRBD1	CASSDRRGQTEAFF	TGTGCCAGCAGTGATCGGAGGGGGCAGACTGAAGCTTTCTTT
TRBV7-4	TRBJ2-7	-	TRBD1	CASSFFWGQKSYF	TGTGCCAGCAGCTTTTTTTGGGGACAGAAATCGTACTTC
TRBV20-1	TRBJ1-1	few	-	CSARAVFGGRRVTEAFF	TGCAGTGCTAGAGCCGTGTTCGGTGGCCGTAGGGTCACTGAAGCTTTCTTT
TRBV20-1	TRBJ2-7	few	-	CSAKADYEQYF	TGCAGTGCCAAAGCGGACTACGAGCAGTACTTC
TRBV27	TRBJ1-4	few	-	CASSFIGNEKLFF	TGTGCCAGCAGTTTTATTGGGAATGAAAAACTGTTTTTT
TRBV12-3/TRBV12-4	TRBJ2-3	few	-	CASSLGERTDTQYF	TGTGCCAGCAGTCTGGGGGAGCGCACAGATACGCAGTATTTT
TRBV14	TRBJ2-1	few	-	CASSQDLREDEQFF	TGTGCCAGCAGCCAAGATCTCCGGGAAGATGAGCAGTTCTTC
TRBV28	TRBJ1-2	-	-	CASSTGRGANYGYTF	TGTGCCAGCAGTACTGGCCGAGGAGCTAACTATGGCTACACCTTC
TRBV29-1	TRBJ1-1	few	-	CSVDVDLNTEAFF	TGCAGCGTTGATGTCGACTTGAACACTGAAGCTTTCTTT
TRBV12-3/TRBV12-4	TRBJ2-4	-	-	CPGVLKKNIQYF	TGCCCCGGAGTCTTGAAGAAAAACATTCAGTACTTC
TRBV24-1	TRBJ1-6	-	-	CATSEGTYSNSPLHF	TGTGCCACCAGTGAGGGGACATATAGTAATTCACCCCTCCACTTT
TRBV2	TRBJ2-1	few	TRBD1	CASNPGTGGLGEQFF	TGTGCCAGCAACCCTGGGACAGGGGGTCTCGGGGAGCAGTTCTTC
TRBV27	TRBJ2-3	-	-	CASSLWGGQGPDTQYF	TGTGCCAGCAGTTTATGGGGGGGACAAGGCCCGGATACGCAGTATTTT